This is a list of T cell receptor beta chains from one sample in a study of blood T cells in healthy people across ages. TCRdb passed the 5' RACE reads through MiXCR, listing each CDR3 protein once. The profile shows about 840,000 distinct CDR3 sequences, approximately 32% of them singletons. This sample was shared with a second study, whose subject was T cells of mothers and their children.

The sequencing sample was made of blood. Source of these receptors: a middle-aged woman in good health. The CDR3 runs from the conserved cysteine through the conserved F or W. Fields, in order: clone size, D gene, J gene, V gene, CDR3 DNA, CDR3 protein. A D gene is named only where the DNA matches it firmly. Only some rows state a clone size, as once, few, many or a class for expanded clones.

few TRBD1 TRBJ1-1 TRBV15 TGTGCCACCAGCAGAGAAGGACAGGGGCCGCGCACTGAAGCTTTCTTT CATSREGQGPRTEAFF
. . TRBJ2-1 TRBV2 TGTGCCATTAGGGGTGTCACCTACAATGAGCAGTTCTTC CAIRGVTYNEQFF
. . TRBJ1-1 TRBV30 TGTGTTTGTACCCGGACTGAAGCTTTCTTT CVCTRTEAFF
many . TRBJ2-7 TRBV6-2/TRBV6-3 TGTGCCAGCAGTTACAGCCGGACCTACGAGCAGTACTTC CASSYSRTYEQYF
. TRBD2 TRBJ2-3 TRBV10-3 TGTGCCATCAGTGTCGGGACTAGCGGGGATACGCAGTATTTT CAISVGTSGDTQYF
few . TRBJ2-3 TRBV27 TGTGCCAGCAGTTTATCTATAGCCGGGACAGATACGCAGTATTTT CASSLSIAGTDTQYF
. TRBD2 TRBJ2-1 TRBV10-3 TGTGCCACCCGGCGCGGTAGCGGGAGTGGGTCTAGCTCCTACAATGAGCAGTTCTTC CATRRGSGSGSSSYNEQFF
. . TRBJ1-5 TRBV5-1 TGCGCCAGCAGCTTTGAGGGGGGGGTTAATCAGCCCCAGCATTTT CASSFEGGVNQPQHF
few TRBD1 TRBJ2-7 TRBV28 TGTGCCAGCGCCACAGGGGGAAGCCTTGGCTACGAGCAGTACTTC CASATGGSLGYEQYF
few . TRBJ1-5 TRBV24-1 TGTGCCACCAGCGCCGACAATAGCAATCAGCCCCAGCATTTT CATSADNSNQPQHF
many . TRBJ2-7 TRBV5-5 TGTGCCAGCAGCCTCAGACAGGACTACGAGCAGTACTTC CASSLRQDYEQYF
few TRBD1 TRBJ1-6 TRBV29-1 TGCAGCGCGGGACAGGGCTTGAATTCACCCCTCCACTTT CSAGQGLNSPLHF
. . TRBJ1-2 TRBV12-3/TRBV12-4 TGTGCCAGCAGTCCCCAGGGCAGGCACTATGGCTACACCTTC CASSPQGRHYGYTF
. . TRBJ2-3 TRBV7-3 TGTGCCAGCAGCTTAACCGAACGGTTCAGCACAGATACGCAGTATTTT CASSLTERFSTDTQYF
. . TRBJ2-1 TRBV9 TGTGCCAGCAGCTATGAGGGAGAGCGGGACAATGAGCAGTTCTTC CASSYEGERDNEQFF
. TRBD1 TRBJ2-2 TRBV10-3 TGTGCCATCAGACAGGGGGCCTCGGGCACCGGGGAGCTGTTTTTT CAIRQGASGTGELFF
many . TRBJ2-7 TRBV7-8 TGTGCCAGCAGCTTAGCGCTTGATCCCTACGAGCAGTACTTC CASSLALDPYEQYF
. TRBD1 TRBJ1-4 TRBV29-1 TGCAGCGTTGATGGACAGGGCACAACTAATGAAAAACGGTTTTTT CSVDGQGTTNEKRFF
. . TRBJ2-3 TRBV5-1 TGCGACAGCAGCAAAAGGGGCCTTAGCACAGATACGCAGTATTTT CDSSKRGLSTDTQYF
. . TRBJ2-1 TRBV5-1 TGCGCCAGCAGCCAAGGACGAGCGGCAAAGTTCTTC CASSQGRAAKFF
many TRBD1 TRBJ2-7 TRBV9 TGTGCCAGCAGCCCGCGACAGGGACCCGACGAGCAGTACTTC CASSPRQGPDEQYF
. . TRBJ2-3 TRBV6-2/TRBV6-3 TGTGCCAGCAGTTACTCGAGTCGACGCACCACGGGAGATACGCAGTATTTT CASSYSSRRTTGDTQYF
many . TRBJ2-7 TRBV15 TGTGCCACCAGCAGAGGGGCGTCTGGGACGGAGCAGTACTTC CATSRGASGTEQYF
. . TRBJ1-2 TRBV4-3 TGCGCCAGCAGCCAAGATACGGCAGGCAGGGGCTACACCTTC CASSQDTAGRGYTF
. . TRBJ2-1 TRBV5-4 TGTACCAGCAGCGTGACAAGGACGTACAATGAGCAGTTCTTC CTSSVTRTYNEQFF
many TRBD1 TRBJ1-1 TRBV9 TGTGCCAGCACCGGGACAGCGAACACTGAAGCTTTCTTT CASTGTANTEAFF
few TRBD2 TRBJ2-3 TRBV7-9 TGTGCCAGCAGCTCCCCTTCACTAGCGGGGGGGGATACGCAGTATTTT CASSSPSLAGGDTQYF
. TRBD1 TRBJ2-4 TRBV7-8 TGTGCCAGCAGCTTAGCGTACAGGGGCGAAGCCAAAAACATTCAGTACTTC CASSLAYRGEAKNIQYF
many . TRBJ2-3 TRBV9 TGTGCCAGCAGCCAGACCGAGAGGGCCAGCACAGATACGCAGTATTTT CASSQTERASTDTQYF
. . TRBJ1-5 TRBV28 TGTGCCAGCAGTTTTTCAGGGGAGGCTTACAATCAGCCCCAGCATTTT CASSFSGEAYNQPQHF
many . TRBJ1-1 TRBV6-6 TGTGCCAGCAGTTACTCGTCGCTGGGAGCTTTCTTT CASSYSSLGAFF
. . TRBJ2-7 TRBV19 TGTGCCAGTGGGTACAATGAGCAGTACTTC CASGYNEQYF
. . TRBJ2-7 TRBV20-1 TGCAGTGCTAGAGGCCCCATAGGTATCGGGGAGGGGGTCGAGCAGTACTTC CSARGPIGIGEGVEQYF
. . TRBJ1-1 TRBV6-2/TRBV6-3 TGTGCCAGCAGTTACCCTAGACAGCAATTGAACACTGAAGCTTTCTTT CASSYPRQQLNTEAFF
many . TRBJ2-5 TRBV24-1 TGTGCCACCAGTGATTCGGGGTCCCAAGAGACCCAGTACTTC CATSDSGSQETQYF
few . TRBJ1-4 TRBV28 TGTGCCAGCAGTTTAGGTCAATCTAGGCGTGAAAAACTGTTTTTT CASSLGQSRREKLFF
. TRBD2 TRBJ2-5 TRBV5-1 TGCGCCAGCAGCATGGTGCCTAGCGGGGGCCCCAAAGAGACCCAGTACTTC CASSMVPSGGPKETQYF